Listed below are T cell receptor beta chains from one sample, sequenced in a study of CD8 T cells in Susac syndrome. In TCRdb, the immunoSEQ multiplex PCR reads were re-called with MiXCR into one record per CDR3 protein. The sample has around 130,000 distinct CDR3 sequences, over 90% seen once; the top ten hold more than 0.12%. The sample consisted of CD4+ T cells from PBMCs. Source of these receptors: a human donor with Susac syndrome. Both conserved end residues are part of each CDR3. D genes are given only for firm matches. A row's size may be missing; if present it is once, few, many or a size class.

d_gene	j_gene	len	v_gene	abundance	CDR3aa	CDR3nt
TRBD2	TRBJ2-7	17	TRBV6-5	.	CASSYSILAGASYEQYF	TGTGCCAGCAGTTACTCAATACTAGCGGGAGCCTCCTACGAGCAGTACTTC
.	TRBJ2-6	16	TRBV11-2	.	CASSLERVAGANVLTF	TGTGCCAGCAGCTTAGAGCGGGTTGCCGGGGCCAACGTCCTGACTTTC
.	TRBJ2-3	12	TRBV28	.	CASSRGPDTQYF	TGTGCCAGCAGTAGGGGCCCAGATACGCAGTATTTT
TRBD1	TRBJ2-3	13	TRBV29-1	.	CSVELGQGALQYF	TGCAGCGTTGAGCTTGGACAGGGGGCCCTGCAGTATTTT
TRBD2	TRBJ2-3	15	TRBV7-9	.	CASSWGGSGTDTQYF	TGTGCCAGCAGCTGGGGCGGGAGCGGCACAGATACGCAGTATTTT
TRBD2	TRBJ2-1	16	TRBV20-1	once	CSARGSGSGSYNEQFF	TGCAGTGCTAGAGGTAGCGGGAGTGGCTCCTACAATGAGCAGTTCTTC
TRBD2	TRBJ2-1	17	TRBV24-1	.	CATRSDTPGLTANEQFF	TGTGCCACCAGAAGTGATACGCCGGGACTAACTGCCAATGAGCAGTTCTTC
TRBD2	TRBJ2-5	16	TRBV7-9	.	CASSPPGLAGKETQYF	TGTGCCAGCAGCCCGCCGGGACTAGCGGGGAAAGAGACCCAGTACTTC
TRBD2	TRBJ2-2	16	TRBV12-5	.	CASGPGTSGRTGELFF	TGTGCTAGTGGCCCCGGGACTAGCGGGAGGACCGGGGAGCTGTTTTTT
.	TRBJ2-1	16	TRBV18	.	CASSPPNSGKNNEQFF	TGTGCCAGCTCACCACCGAACAGCGGAAAGAACAATGAGCAGTTCTTC
.	TRBJ2-2	13	TRBV20-1	once	CSAPGWVAGELFF	TGCAGTGCGCCGGGCTGGGTGGCCGGGGAGCTGTTTTTT
TRBD1	TRBJ1-4	14	TRBV29-1	.	CSAQATGVNEKLFF	TGCAGCGCCCAGGCGACAGGGGTTAATGAAAAACTGTTTTTT
.	TRBJ2-5	16	TRBV12-3/TRBV12-4	.	CASRYTTGTPKETQYF	TGTGCCAGCAGATACACCACCGGGACACCGAAAGAGACCCAGTACTTC
TRBD1	TRBJ1-1	15	TRBV30	.	CAWRRTGERDTEAFF	TGTGCCTGGAGGCGGACAGGGGAGAGGGACACTGAAGCTTTCTTT
TRBD2	TRBJ2-3	14	TRBV30	.	CAWSRGSGEDTQYF	TGTGCCTGGAGTCGCGGGAGTGGGGAAGATACGCAGTATTTT
TRBD1	TRBJ2-7	14	TRBV7-9	.	CASSTDRGGYEQYF	TGTGCCAGCAGCACCGACAGGGGAGGCTACGAGCAGTACTTC
.	TRBJ2-7	14	TRBV12-3/TRBV12-4	.	CASSFDGGGDEQYF	TGTGCCAGCAGTTTTGACGGAGGGGGCGACGAGCAGTACTTC
TRBD1	TRBJ2-7	16	TRBV6-5	once	CASSYSKPGTGTVQYF	TGTGCCAGCAGTTACTCGAAACCCGGGACAGGGACTGTGCAGTACTTC
.	TRBJ2-5	11	TRBV29-1	.	CSVGPGQVGYF	TGCAGCGTTGGCCCAGGGCAGGTCGGGTACTTC
.	TRBJ2-2	12	TRBV7-3	.	CASNKGPGELFF	TGTGCCAGCAATAAGGGGCCCGGGGAGCTGTTTTTT
.	TRBJ1-1	14	TRBV5-1	.	CASSSGDGYTEAFF	TGCGCCAGCAGCTCGGGTGATGGTTACACTGAAGCTTTCTTT
.	TRBJ2-7	16	TRBV20-1	.	CSARAAASVRSYEQYF	TGCAGTGCTAGAGCCGCGGCTAGCGTAAGATCCTACGAGCAGTACTTC